This T cell receptor beta chain is from a study of T cells in Graves' hyperthyroidism and ophthalmopathy. This clonotype has a count of ten or more. Trimming left V 4 bases short and J 2 bases short, with 19 bases between. The CDR3 loop spans 17 amino acids. Germline lookup yields CDR1 MNHEY and CDR2 SMNVEV (reference sequence). Amplified TCR beta CDR3 regions came from RNA transcripts. HTBI primers were the set used in a first-round RT-PCR of the TCR CDR3. In TCRdb, the multiplex PCR reads were re-called with MiXCR into one record per CDR3 protein. The sample contains 650,000 to 850,000 distinct CDR3 sequences, roughly 20% of which appear only once.

The specimen was blood. V usage is TRBV27 and J usage is TRBJ2-3; a weak D match, TRBD1 (7 bases). This TCR derives from a woman aged 50 to 60 with Graves' hyperthyroidism that later progressed to Graves' ophthalmopathy. The CDR3 DNA reads as TGTGCCAGCAGTTCCTTCGGCAGGGGGGCGATCACAGATACGCAGTATTTT. Its translation is CASSSFGRGAITDTQYF.